This entry concerns a single TCR beta chain. The ends were cut back, 4 bases at V and 5 bases at J, with 9 bases in the middle. The CDR3 length is 13 residues. Germline values: CDR1 SGHTA, CDR2 FQGNSA. Method: immunoSEQ multiplex PCR; TCRdb's copy keeps in-frame clones and lacks some. Of approximately 200,000 clones listed, 70% to 90% are singletons. This sample was taken from a study of blood T cell repertoires in COVID-19. Study overall: Collection of acute and convalescent COVID-19 samples took place in the United States, Italy and Spain.

The chain carries TRBV7-2 and TRBJ1-5; D call uncertain. The sequenced sample consisted of peripheral blood. This clonotype was sampled from a man aged 40-49 years with acute or convalescent COVID-19. The CDR3 loop reads CASSSLFDQPQHF. The CDR3 DNA follows: TGTGCCAGCAGCTCCCTTTTCGATCAGCCCCAGCATTTT.